Included here is one TCR beta chain sequence, with context. CDR3 size: 12 residues. Germline lookup yields CDR1 MDHEN and CDR2 SYDVKM. V was clipped by 8 bases and J by 1 base, with 8 bases between them. This entry is derived from a study of OX40 agonist ivuxolimab in advanced cancers. Sequencing was performed with immunoSEQ multiplex PCR; in TCRdb, only in-frame clones are kept and a portion is missing. The sample yields around 30,000 clones, roughly 86% seen once. It was autoimmune disease history or systemic immunosuppression that excluded patients. V gene TRBV28 combines with J gene TRBJ1-1; no clear D. This receptor was obtained from an adult with an advanced solid tumor such as melanoma, head and neck, liver or kidney cancer. This material consisted of CD4+ or CD8+ T cells sorted from blood, taken in a trial of the OX40 agonist ivuxolimab. The CDR3 reads CASAIGNTEAFF. The CDR3 nucleotides are TGTGCCAGCGCCATTGGGAACACTGAAGCTTTCTTT.